This entry lists 16 T cell receptor beta chains sequenced from one sample in a study of blood T cell repertoires in COVID-19. Assay: immunoSEQ multiplex PCR; the TCRdb copy retains only in-frame clones and omits some. The table lists 300,000 to 350,000 clones, over 75% of them singletons. Material for sequencing was PBMCs or T cells enriched from blood (not recorded which). The receptors stem from a man aged 30-40 years who had recovered from COVID-19.

The rearrangement uses TRBV9 and TRBJ1-5, with D perhaps matching TRBD1 (5 bases). In germline, CDR1 is SGDLS, CDR2 YYNGEE. The CDR3 has 18 amino acids. Trimming stripped 2 bases from V and 0 bases from J, with 18 bases between. The CDR3 protein is CASSVHAGRKDSNQPQHF. As DNA, the CDR3 is TGTGCCAGCAGCGTCCACGCGGGACGGAAGGATAGCAATCAGCCCCAGCATTTT.

The chain couples TRBV5-1 to TRBJ2-7; D is perhaps TRBD1 (5 bases). Trimming removed 0 bases from V and 9 bases from J, with 10 bases in between. In germline, CDR1 is SGHRS, CDR2 YFSETQ. The CDR3 is 12 amino acids. CDR3 residues: CASSLGQSAQYF. Here the CDR3 DNA reads TGCGCCAGCAGCTTGGGACAGTCGGCGCAGTACTTC.

This rearrangement joins TRBV24-1 to TRBJ1-2; D unresolved. Trimming shortened V by 4 bases and J by 8 bases, and 10 bases separated the two germline ends. The CDR3 is made up of 12 amino acids. Germline V CDR1 and CDR2: KGHDR, SFDVKD. The DNA of the CDR3 is TGTGCCACCAGTGACGATTGGCGGGGCTACACCTTC. It specifies CATSDDWRGYTF.

This clone was observed a handful of times. This rearrangement joins TRBV6-5 to TRBJ1-3; no firm D call. Germline CDR1 reads MNHEY; CDR2 reads SVGAGI. The CDR3 is 15 amino acids. Trimming cost V 6 bases and J 2 bases, with 14 bases left between them. In DNA form, the CDR3 reads TGTGCCAGCAGGGAGGGCTTGAGCCCTGGAAACACCATATATTTT. The encoded protein is CASREGLSPGNTIYF.

The gene calls are TRBV4-1 and TRBJ2-3; 8 positions match TRBD2. Germline CDR1 MGHRA, CDR2 YSYEKL. Trimming removed 3 bases from V and 3 bases from J; junction bases left unmatched: 11. This CDR3 spans 17 amino acids. The CDR3 nucleotides read TGCGCCAGCAGCCACCTCGGGGGGGGACGGGAAACAGATACGCAGTATTTT. It translates to CASSHLGGGRETDTQYF.

J is TRBJ1-1 and V is TRBV3-1 (or the pseudogene TRBV3-2), with TRBD1 identical over 7 bases. Per germline, CDR1 LGHDT and CDR2 YNNKEL (reference sequence). V gave up 1 base and J gave up 5 bases; unmatched junction bases: 7. The CDR3 totals 15 residues. CDR3 in amino acids: CASSQVPTGRTEAFF. Written as DNA, the CDR3 is TGTGCCAGCAGCCAAGTCCCGACAGGGCGGACTGAAGCTTTCTTT.

The rearrangement uses TRBV6-5 and TRBJ1-3; the D gene is possibly TRBD1 (5 bases). Germline CDR1 and CDR2: MNHEY and SVGAGI. V lost 7 bases and J lost 0, with 10 bases in between. The CDR3 totals 14 residues. This CDR3 is CASTGQSSGNTIYF. The CDR3 DNA follows: TGTGCCAGCACCGGACAATCCTCTGGAAACACCATATATTTT.

The CDR3 nucleotides are TGTGCCAGTAGTAACTACAGGGGTGGTGACGCTGAAGCTTTCTTT. Amino acids: CASSNYRGGDAEAFF. The gene calls are TRBV19 and TRBJ1-1; 7 nucleotides line up with TRBD1. Germline CDR1 is LNHDA and CDR2 is SQIVND (reference sequence). V dropped 4 bases and J dropped 6; count of bases not matched to a gene: 11. The length of the CDR3 is 15 residues. Full variable domain (remainder filled in from reference TRBV19 and TRBJ1-1): DGGITQSPKYLFRKEGQNVTLSCEQNLNHDAMYWYRQDPGQGLRLIYYSQIVNDFQKGDIAEGYSVSREKKESFPLTVTSAQKNPTAFYLCASSNYRGGDAEAFFGQGTRLTVV.

The V and J genes are TRBV5-4 and TRBJ2-1; TRBD1 agrees at 11 bases. V was clipped by 4 bases and J by 5 bases; unmatched bases: 5. The CDR3 length is 15 residues. The germline gives CDR1 SGHNT, CDR2 YYREEE (reference sequence). CDR3 amino acids: CASSPGQGGNNEQFF. CDR3 DNA: TGTGCCAGCAGCCCGGGACAGGGGGGGAACAATGAGCAGTTCTTC. Drawing the rest from reference TRBV5-4 and TRBJ2-1, the complete variable domain is ETGVTQSPTHLIKTRGQQVTLRCSSQSGHNTVSWYQQALGQGPQFIFQYYREEENGRGNFPPRFSGLQFPNYSSELNVNALELDDSALYLCASSPGQGGNNEQFFGPGTRLTVL.

The rearrangement links TRBV6-2 or TRBV6-3 to TRBJ2-3, with 7 bases that match TRBD2. The germline gives CDR1 MNHEY, CDR2 SVGEGT. Trimming took 6 bases from V and 0 from J; bases not matched to a gene: 9. The CDR3 loop spans 16 amino acids. The CDR3: CASSRRGGDSTDTQYF. The DNA of the CDR3 is TGTGCCAGCAGCCGCCGGGGAGGGGATAGCACAGATACGCAGTATTTT.

This clone was found once. The gene calls are TRBV9 and TRBJ1-1; possibly TRBD1 for D (6 bases). Trimming left V 4 bases short and J 8 bases short, with 18 bases between. CDR3 length: 14 amino acids. Germline V gene data show CDR1 as SGDLS and CDR2 as YYNGEE. CDR3 in amino acids: CASSPTPGGREAFF. CDR3 coding DNA: TGTGCCAGCAGCCCAACGCCGGGGGGCAGGGAAGCTTTCTTT.

The chain uses TRBV6-2 or TRBV6-3 and TRBJ2-7, with TRBD2 as a possible D gene (5 bases). Trimming left V 6 bases short and J 6 bases short, with 21 bases between. Germline V gives CDR1 MNHEY, CDR2 SVGEGT. The CDR3 has 15 residues. The CDR3 sequence: CASSRADGGVFEQYF. The CDR3 DNA reads TGTGCCAGCAGCCGAGCGGACGGTGGGGTGTTCGAGCAGTACTTC.

There are a few counts of this clone. The chain uses TRBV29-1 and TRBJ2-3; 10 bases are a match to TRBD2. The CDR3 is 15 residues long. J gave up 2 bases and V 1 base, and 3 bases lay outside the gene matches. The germline CDR1 and CDR2 sequences are SQVTM and ANQGSEA. CDR3: CSVEGGLAVTDTQYF. The CDR3 DNA follows: TGCAGCGTTGAAGGAGGACTAGCGGTCACAGATACGCAGTATTTT.

The chain links TRBV6-5 to TRBJ1-1; 9 nucleotides match TRBD1. The CDR3 is 14 amino acids. The V segment lost 5 bases and the J segment 7 bases; nucleotides outside the gene matches: 8. Germline V gene sequence: CDR1 MNHEY, CDR2 SVGAGI. CDR3 loop: CASSPLGTGNEAFF. CDR3 nucleotide sequence: TGTGCCAGCAGTCCCCTGGGGACAGGGAATGAAGCTTTCTTT.

This clone was observed a handful of times. Other nucleotide sequences in the sample specify the same CDR3. J is TRBJ1-3 and V is TRBV2; TRBD1 is a possible D gene (5 bases). Germline values: CDR1 SNHLY, CDR2 FYNNEI. The CDR3 consists of 15 residues. Trimming took 3 bases from V and 0 from J, leaving 9 bases between them. CDR3 DNA: TGTGCCAGCAGTGAGGGGCGTGTCTCTGGAAACACCATATATTTT. Translated: CASSEGRVSGNTIYF.

This clone was seen only a few times. The V call is TRBV14, the J call TRBJ2-3, with 7 bases aligning to TRBD1. The ends lost 4 bases at V and 4 bases at J; junction bases unmatched: 8. Germline V gene lookup returns CDR1 SGHDN and CDR2 FVKESK. The CDR3 runs to 15 residues. The CDR3 bases are TGTGCCAGCAGCCCGGACAGGATAATACCAGATACGCAGTATTTT. It encodes CASSPDRIIPDTQYF.